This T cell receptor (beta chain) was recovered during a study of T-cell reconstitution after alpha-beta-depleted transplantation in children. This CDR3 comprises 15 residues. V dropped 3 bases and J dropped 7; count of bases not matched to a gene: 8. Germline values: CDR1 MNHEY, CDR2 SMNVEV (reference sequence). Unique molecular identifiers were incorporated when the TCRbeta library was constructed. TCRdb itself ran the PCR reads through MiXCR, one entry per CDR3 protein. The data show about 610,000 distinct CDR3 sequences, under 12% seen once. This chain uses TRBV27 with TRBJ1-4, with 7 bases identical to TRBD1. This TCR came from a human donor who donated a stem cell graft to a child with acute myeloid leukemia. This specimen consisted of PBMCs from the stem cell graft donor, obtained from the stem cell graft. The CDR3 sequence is CASSFGRQGVEKLFF. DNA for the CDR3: TGTGCCAGCAGTTTTGGAAGGCAGGGGGTTGAAAAACTGTTTTTT.